This T cell receptor beta chain emerged from a study of cytomegalovirus exposure and HLA in healthy donors. Per germline, CDR1 SGHDT and CDR2 YYEEEE. CDR3 size: 15 residues. Trimming pared 4 bases from V and 5 bases from J, leaving 17 bases between. The study sampled nominally healthy donors, though unrecorded immune exposures were likely. This clone was detected only once. The target antigen is unknown. The PCR ran on 60 Vbeta and 13 Jbeta primers. Here immunoSEQ multiplex PCR was the method, and the copy in TCRdb shows in-frame clones only, minus some. There are more than 110,000 clones in the sample; 65% to 85% occur only once, and less than 3% lies in the top ten. General study points: TCR association rates varied by HLA locus in a later analysis, with DRB1 highest and HLA-C lowest. In all likelihood, a cluster of highly shared sequence variants was a sequencing artifact.

Specimen: PBMCs. The source of this sequence is a man aged 50 to 59 in good health and CMV-seronegative. The rearrangement links TRBV5-6 to TRBJ2-3; the D gene is possibly TRBD1 (6 bases). Here the CDR3 reads CASSEDSRFVDTQYF. The CDR3 coding sequence is TGTGCCAGCAGCGAGGACAGTCGATTTGTAGATACGCAGTATTTT.